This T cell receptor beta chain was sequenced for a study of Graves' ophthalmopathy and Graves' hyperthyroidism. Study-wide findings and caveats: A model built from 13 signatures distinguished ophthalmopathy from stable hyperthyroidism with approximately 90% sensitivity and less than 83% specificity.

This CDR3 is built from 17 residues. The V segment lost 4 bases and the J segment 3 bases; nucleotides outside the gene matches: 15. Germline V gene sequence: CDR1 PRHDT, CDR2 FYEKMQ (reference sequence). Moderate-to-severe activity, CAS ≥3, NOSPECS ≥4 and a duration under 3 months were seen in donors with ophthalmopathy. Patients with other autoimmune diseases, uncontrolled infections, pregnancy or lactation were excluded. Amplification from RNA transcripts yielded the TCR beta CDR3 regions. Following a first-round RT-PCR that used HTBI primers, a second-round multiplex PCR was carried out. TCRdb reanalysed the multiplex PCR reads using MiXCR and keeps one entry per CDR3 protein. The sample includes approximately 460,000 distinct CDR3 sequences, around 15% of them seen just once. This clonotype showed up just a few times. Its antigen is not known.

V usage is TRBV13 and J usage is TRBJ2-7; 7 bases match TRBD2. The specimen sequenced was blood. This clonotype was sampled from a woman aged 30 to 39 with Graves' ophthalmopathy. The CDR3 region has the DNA TGTGCCAGCAGCTCGGGACTAACGGGAAGAGACGGCTACGAGCAGTACTTC. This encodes CASSSGLTGRDGYEQYF. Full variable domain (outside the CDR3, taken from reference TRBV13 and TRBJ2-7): AAGVIQSPRHLIKEKRETATLKCYPIPRHDTVYWYQQGPGQDPQFLISFYEKMQSDKGSIPDRFSAQQFSDYHSELNMSSLELGDSALYFCASSSGLTGRDGYEQYFGPGTRLTVT.